This T cell receptor beta chain was sequenced during a study of blood T cell repertoires in COVID-19. Study-level information: Specimens from acute and convalescent COVID-19 originated in the United States, Italy and Spain. T cells, B-cell-depleted T cells, or PBMCs provided the cDNA or gDNA that served as material.

Original handling: By means of reference gene primer amplification, nucleated cell counts were estimated. Generated by immunoSEQ multiplex PCR, the TCRdb table keeps only in-frame clones and is missing some. Clone size and the V and J calls come from that table; the DNA yielded D and trimming. The sample yields 150,000 to 160,000 clones, roughly four fifths seen once. The CDR3 has 16 residues. V was cut by 3 bases and J by 4 bases, with 18 bases left in between. Germline V gives CDR1 LNHDA, CDR2 SQIVND (reference sequence). The TCR was taken from a woman aged 60-75 years with acute or convalescent COVID-19. The sample consisted of peripheral blood. This chain uses TRBV19 with TRBJ1-2, with TRBD1 as a possible D gene (6 bases). CDR3: CASSIYGQGHTYGYTF. Written as DNA, the CDR3 is TGTGCCAGTAGTATTTATGGTCAGGGACACACCTATGGCTACACCTTC.